These 17 T cell receptor beta chains originate from one sample sequenced in a study of neurological immune-mediated disorders. Time point specified: longitudinal time-point 3. TCRdb re-called the 5' RACE reads through MiXCR, storing one row per CDR3 protein. The sample has about 49,000 distinct CDR3 sequences; roughly 8.3% are singletons. Sample: PBMCs. The source is a woman aged 40-49 years in good health.

There are many counts of this clonotype. CDR3 nucleotide sequence: TGTGCCAGCAGAACCGGGACGAAAGAGACCCAGTACTTC. Its protein product is CASRTGTKETQYF. V is TRBV6-2 or TRBV6-3 and J is TRBJ2-5; perhaps D is TRBD1 or TRBD2 (5 bases each). Germline V CDR1 and CDR2: MNHEY, SVGEGT. V was shortened by 6 bases and J by 3 bases, with 11 bases between the two germline ends. This CDR3 region has 13 residues.

This clonotype was seen many times. This chain links TRBV6-2 or TRBV6-3 with TRBJ2-1, with 8 bases fitting TRBD2. The CDR3 totals 15 residues. CDR1 and CDR2 from the germline V gene are MNHEY and SVGEGT. V shed 6 bases, J shed 4 bases, and the junction held 8 bases outside the gene matches. The CDR3 region has the DNA TGTGCCAGCAGCCCGAGCGGGAGCCGGTACAATGAGCAGTTCTTC. Residues: CASSPSGSRYNEQFF.

In its sample, this clonotype was seen many times. This chain uses TRBV6-2 or TRBV6-3 with TRBJ1-2; possible D gene TRBD1, 6 bases. Germline V lookup: CDR1 MNHEY, CDR2 SVGEGT. The germline V and J ends were trimmed by 0 bases and 4 bases, with 9 bases remaining between them. The CDR3 extends over 14 amino acids. The CDR3 spells CASSYSGQRYGYTF. The CDR3 DNA reads TGTGCCAGCAGTTACTCGGGACAACGCTATGGCTACACCTTC.

Notes on this clonotype: With a much larger clone just one base away, this may be a read error. The chain has TRBV10-3 and TRBJ2-5; D could derive from TRBD1 or TRBD2 (5 bases each). Germline V gene data show CDR1 as ENHRY and CDR2 as SYGVKD. This CDR3 is 13 amino acids long. In DNA form, the CDR3 reads TGTGCCTCCACCGGGACGGGCCAAGAGACCCTGTACTTC. This sequence encodes CASTGTGQETLYF.

This clonotype was counted ten times or more. This chain joins TRBV20-1 and TRBJ1-5; the match to TRBD1 covers 8 bases. The V gene's germline CDR1 is DFQATT and CDR2 SNEGSKA (reference sequence). V was pared by 3 bases and J by 2 bases, with 15 bases of the junction left unmatched. The CDR3 consists of 18 residues. CDR3 bases: TGCAGTGCTAGGGGGACAGGCGGGACTTTTTTGGGCAATCAGCCCCAGCATTTT. Translated: CSARGTGGTFLGNQPQHF.

This clonotype was counted at least ten times. The chain recombines TRBV10-3 with TRBJ1-3; D gene unclear. Trimming cost V 6 bases and J 1 base, with 10 bases left between them. Germline CDR1 reads ENHRY; CDR2 reads SYGVKD. The CDR3 spans 14 residues. This chain's CDR3 is CAIRDERSGNTIYF. The DNA for the CDR3 is TGTGCCATCAGAGACGAGAGGTCTGGAAACACCATATATTTT.

This clonotype occurred many times. This chain uses TRBV10-3 with TRBJ2-2; TRBD2 agrees at 8 bases. The V gene's germline CDR1 is ENHRY and CDR2 SYGVKD. The CDR3 totals 15 residues. V was pared by 9 bases and J by 3 bases, with 9 bases of the junction left unmatched. CDR3 residues: CAMRSREGDTGELFF. In DNA form, the CDR3 reads TGTGCCATGAGATCCCGGGAGGGGGACACCGGGGAGCTGTTTTTT.

This clonotype was detected many times. The V and J genes are TRBV2 and TRBJ1-5, with TRBD1 matching over 10 bases. Germline-derived CDR1 and CDR2 are SNHLY and FYNNEI. V lost 5 bases and J lost 4; bases outside the gene matches: 11. This CDR3 has 17 residues. For the CDR3, the DNA is TGTGCCAGCAGTCCCTTTGTAGGGACAGGGGCTAATCAGCCCCAGCATTTT. Its protein product is CASSPFVGTGANQPQHF.

This clonotype showed up many times. This chain connects TRBV5-1 to TRBJ2-1; 10 bases match TRBD2. With 3 bases clipped from V and 3 bases from J, the junction kept 0 bases outside the gene matches. The CDR3 has 14 residues. The V gene's germline CDR1 is SGHRS and CDR2 YFSETQ. CDR3 residues: CASSWTSGYNEQFF. Written as DNA, the CDR3 is TGCGCCAGCAGCTGGACTAGCGGCTACAATGAGCAGTTCTTC.

This clonotype has a handful of counts. The rearrangement joins TRBV19 to TRBJ2-7; 7 bases fit TRBD1. Germline V lookup: CDR1 LNHDA, CDR2 SQIVND (reference sequence). Trimming took 9 bases from V and 4 from J; bases not matched to a gene: 9. The CDR3 is 13 amino acids. CDR3 region: CASRQGRSYEQYF. In DNA, the CDR3 is TGTGCCAGCAGACAGGGAAGGTCTTACGAGCAGTACTTC.

This clonotype was observed many times. This chain connects TRBV5-8 to TRBJ2-3; TRBD1 matches 9 bases. The CDR3 covers 15 residues. V was pared by 2 bases and J by 1 base, with 2 bases of the junction left unmatched. Germline CDR1 SGHTS, CDR2 YDEGEE. CDR3 bases: TGTGCCAGCAGCTTACAGGGGGCCCGCACAGATACGCAGTATTTT. This codes for CASSLQGARTDTQYF.

This clonotype was counted many times. The rearrangement uses TRBV20-1 and TRBJ1-2; 7 bases match TRBD1. V gave up 5 bases and J gave up 0 bases; unmatched junction bases: 12. The CDR3 spans 16 residues. In germline, CDR1 is DFQATT, CDR2 SNEGSKA (reference sequence). CDR3 sequence: CSAEETGKVSNYGYTF. CDR3 nucleotide sequence: TGCAGTGCTGAAGAGACAGGGAAAGTGTCTAACTATGGCTACACCTTC.

At least ten counts were recorded for this clonotype. The chain joins TRBV5-5 to TRBJ2-7, with 8 bases matching TRBD1. V was clipped by 3 bases and J by 3 bases; unmatched bases: 5. Germline V gene sequence: CDR1 SGHKS, CDR2 YYEKEE (reference sequence). CDR3 length equals 14 residues. The CDR3 bases are TGTGCCAGCAGCTGGACAGGGTCGGTCTACGAGCAGTACTTC. It codes for CASSWTGSVYEQYF.

This clonotype was picked up many times. V gene TRBV4-3 combines with J gene TRBJ1-3, with D uncertain. V lost 0 bases and J 2 bases, leaving 14 bases between the germline ends. Germline CDR1 reads LGHNA; CDR2 reads YSLEER. The CDR3 contains 17 residues. The CDR3 DNA follows: TGCGCCAGCAGCCAAGAACCCCCGGGCGGGGCTGGAAACACCATATATTTT. As protein: CASSQEPPGGAGNTIYF.

Comment on this clonotype: A single base separates this from a much larger clone, so it may be a read error. The chain has TRBV5-1 and TRBJ2-7, with D possibly matching TRBD1 (6 bases). Germline CDR1 SGHRS, CDR2 YFSETQ. The CDR3 is 14 residues long. The V and J ends lost 0 bases and 2 bases respectively, with 9 bases between them. The CDR3 sequence: CASSLDREPYEQYF. In nucleotides, the CDR3 is TGCGCCAGCAGCTTGGACAGGGAGCCCTACGAGCAGTACTTC.

This clonotype was seen many times. The chain combines TRBV20-1 with TRBJ1-2; D is ambiguous. Germline loops: CDR1 DFQATT, CDR2 SNEGSKA (reference sequence). Trimming shortened V by 2 bases and J by 4 bases, and 20 bases separated the two germline ends. This CDR3 has 16 residues. The CDR3 bases are TGCAGTGCTAGAAGGCGGACGGAGAACGTTATCTATGGCTACACCTTC. This sequence encodes CSARRRTENVIYGYTF.

A few counts support this clonotype. The chain couples TRBV5-1 to TRBJ1-2; 7 positions agree with TRBD1. The trim removed 8 bases at V and 3 bases at J, leaving 7 bases unmatched. Germline V gene sequence: CDR1 SGHRS, CDR2 YFSETQ. The CDR3 is made up of 13 amino acids. In DNA, the CDR3 is TGCGCCAGTAGGGACAGAATCGACTATGGCTACACCTTC. Its protein is CASRDRIDYGYTF.